This T cell receptor (beta chain) stems from a study of T cell responses to AZD1222 COVID-19 vaccine. Concerning this clone: The antigen is not known.

CDR3 length: 15 residues. Germline CDR1 is SGHNT and CDR2 is YYREEE (reference sequence). The V end was cut by 0 bases, the J end by 1 base, with 11 bases between. Sequenced by immunoSEQ multiplex PCR; TCRdb stores in-frame clones only, minus some. This table has over 100,000 clones, approximately 90% appearing once. Findings and limits, study-wide: Nearly half of unique spike-specific TCRs reportedly avoided B.1.351 and B.1.1.7 mutated regions. White British people made up most donors, females outnumbered males, and clonal diversity was possibly underestimated. CD4 TCRs associated with vaccination spanned spike, dominating at 160-218 and 743-854. No day 14 peak samples; only post-peak repertoires were characterized.

The chain employs TRBV5-4 and TRBJ2-7; TRBD2 might be the D (5 bases). The starting material was peripheral blood, obtained on day 0 of AZD1222 vaccination. The receptor comes from an adult in good health. This CDR3 reads CASSLAKGGSYEQYF. The CDR3 DNA reads TGTGCCAGCAGCTTGGCTAAAGGAGGATCCTACGAGCAGTACTTC.